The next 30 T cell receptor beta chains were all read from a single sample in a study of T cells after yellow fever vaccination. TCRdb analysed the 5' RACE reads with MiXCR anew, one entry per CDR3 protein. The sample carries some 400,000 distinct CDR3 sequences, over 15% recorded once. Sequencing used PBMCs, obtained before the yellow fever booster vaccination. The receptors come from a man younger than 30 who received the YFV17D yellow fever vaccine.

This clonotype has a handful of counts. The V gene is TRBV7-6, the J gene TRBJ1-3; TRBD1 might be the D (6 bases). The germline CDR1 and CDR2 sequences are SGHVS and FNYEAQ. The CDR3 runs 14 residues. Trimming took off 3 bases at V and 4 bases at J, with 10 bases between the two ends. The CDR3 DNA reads TGTGCCAGCAGCTTCTCAGGGGCCGGAAACACCATATATTTT. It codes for CASSFSGAGNTIYF.

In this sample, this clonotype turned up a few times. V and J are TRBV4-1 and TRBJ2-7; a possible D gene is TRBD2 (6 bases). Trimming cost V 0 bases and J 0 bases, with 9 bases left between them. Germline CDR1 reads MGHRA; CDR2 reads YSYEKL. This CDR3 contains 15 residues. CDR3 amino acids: CASSQDWEDSYEQYF. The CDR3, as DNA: TGCGCCAGCAGCCAAGATTGGGAGGACTCCTACGAGCAGTACTTC.

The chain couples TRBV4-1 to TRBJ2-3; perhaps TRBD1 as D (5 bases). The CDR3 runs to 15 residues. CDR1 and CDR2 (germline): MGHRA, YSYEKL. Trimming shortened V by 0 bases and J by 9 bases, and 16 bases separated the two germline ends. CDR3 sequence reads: CASSQDRQTYRTQYF. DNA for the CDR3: TGCGCCAGCAGCCAAGATAGGCAGACCTACAGGACGCAGTATTTT.

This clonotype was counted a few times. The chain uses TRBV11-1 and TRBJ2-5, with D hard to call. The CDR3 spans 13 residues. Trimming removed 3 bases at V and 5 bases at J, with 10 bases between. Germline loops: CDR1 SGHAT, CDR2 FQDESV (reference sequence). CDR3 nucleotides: TGTGCCAGCAGCTTCGGCAGGTCTGAGACCCAGTACTTC. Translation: CASSFGRSETQYF. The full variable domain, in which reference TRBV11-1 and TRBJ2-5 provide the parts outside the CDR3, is EAEVAQSPRYKITEKSQAVAFWCDPISGHATLYWYRQILGQGPELLVQFQDESVVDDSQLPKDRFSAERLKGVDSTLKIQPAELGDSAMYLCASSFGRSETQYFGPGTRLLVL.

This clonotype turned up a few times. CDR3 amino acids: CAWSAGDDMFF. CDR3 nucleotide sequence: TGTGCCTGGAGTGCGGGGGACGATATGTTTTTT. The genes are TRBV30 and TRBJ1-4; possibly TRBD1 for D (5 bases). Germline-derived CDR1 and CDR2 are GTSNPN and SVGIG (reference sequence). This CDR3 spans 11 amino acids. Trimming shortened V by 1 base and J by 15 bases, and 12 bases separated the two germline ends.

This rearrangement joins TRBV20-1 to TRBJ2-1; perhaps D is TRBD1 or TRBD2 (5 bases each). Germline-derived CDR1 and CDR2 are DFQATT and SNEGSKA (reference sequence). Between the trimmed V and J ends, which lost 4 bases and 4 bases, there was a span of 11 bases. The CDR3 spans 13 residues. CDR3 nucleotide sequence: TGCAGTGCTAACCCGGGACGATACAATGAGCAGTTCTTC. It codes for CSANPGRYNEQFF.

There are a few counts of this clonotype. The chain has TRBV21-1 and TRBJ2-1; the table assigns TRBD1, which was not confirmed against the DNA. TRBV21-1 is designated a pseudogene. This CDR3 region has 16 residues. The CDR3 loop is CASSTPQGGVRNEQFF. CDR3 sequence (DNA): TGTGCCAGCAGCACTCCACAGGGGGGGGTTCGCAATGAGCAGTTCTTC.

In DNA form, the CDR3 reads TGCAGTGCCATGAGACAGTCTAATGAAAAACTGTTTTTT. The encoded protein is CSAMRQSNEKLFF. The rearrangement uses TRBV20-1 and TRBJ1-4, with D perhaps TRBD1 (5 bases). The V end was cut by 6 bases, the J end by 3 bases, with 11 bases between. The CDR3 spans 13 residues. Germline-derived CDR1 and CDR2 are DFQATT and SNEGSKA (reference sequence).

CDR3 region: CASSSAGTYNEQFF. CDR3 in DNA: TGTGCCAGCAGTTCCGCGGGGACATACAATGAGCAGTTCTTC. This rearrangement joins TRBV2 to TRBJ2-1; D could derive from TRBD1 or TRBD2 (6 bases each). This CDR3 is built from 14 residues. Germline V gene sequence: CDR1 SNHLY, CDR2 FYNNEI. The V end was cut by 5 bases, the J end by 4 bases, with 12 bases between.

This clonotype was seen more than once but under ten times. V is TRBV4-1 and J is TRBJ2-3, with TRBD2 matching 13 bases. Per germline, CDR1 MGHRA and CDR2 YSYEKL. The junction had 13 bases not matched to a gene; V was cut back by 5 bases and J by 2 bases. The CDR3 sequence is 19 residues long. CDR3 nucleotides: TGCGCCAGCAGCGAACGAGGACTAGCGGGGGAAAAGTTCACAGATACGCAGTATTTT. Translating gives CASSERGLAGEKFTDTQYF.

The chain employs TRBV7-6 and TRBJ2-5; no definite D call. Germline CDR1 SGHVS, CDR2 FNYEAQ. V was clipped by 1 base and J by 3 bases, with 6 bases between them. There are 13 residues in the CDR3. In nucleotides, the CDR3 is TGTGCCAGCAGCTTAGTACAGAAAGAGACCCAGTACTTC. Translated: CASSLVQKETQYF.

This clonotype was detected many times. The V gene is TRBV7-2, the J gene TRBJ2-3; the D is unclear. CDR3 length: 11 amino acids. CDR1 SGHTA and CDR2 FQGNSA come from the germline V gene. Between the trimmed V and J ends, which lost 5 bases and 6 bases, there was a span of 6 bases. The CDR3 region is CASSRLDTQYF. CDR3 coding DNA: TGTGCCAGCAGCCGTCTGGATACGCAGTATTTT.

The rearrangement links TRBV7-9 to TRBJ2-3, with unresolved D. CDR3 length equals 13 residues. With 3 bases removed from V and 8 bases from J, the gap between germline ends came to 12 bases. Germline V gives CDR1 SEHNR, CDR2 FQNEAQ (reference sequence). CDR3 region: CASSFDAVGTQYF. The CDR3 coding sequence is TGTGCCAGCAGCTTCGACGCCGTGGGTACGCAGTATTTT.

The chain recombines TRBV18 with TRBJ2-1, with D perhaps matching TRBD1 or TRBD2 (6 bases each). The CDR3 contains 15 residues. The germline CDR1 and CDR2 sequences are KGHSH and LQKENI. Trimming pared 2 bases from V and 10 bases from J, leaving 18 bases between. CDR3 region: CASSPDTGRIGEQFF. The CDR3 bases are TGTGCCAGCTCACCAGACACAGGGAGGATAGGGGAGCAGTTCTTC.

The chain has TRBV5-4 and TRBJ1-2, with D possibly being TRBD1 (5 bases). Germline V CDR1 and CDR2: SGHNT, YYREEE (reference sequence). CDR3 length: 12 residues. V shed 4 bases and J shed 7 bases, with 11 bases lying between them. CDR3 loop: CASSPQGFGYTF. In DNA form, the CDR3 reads TGTGCCAGCAGCCCCCAGGGTTTTGGCTACACCTTC.

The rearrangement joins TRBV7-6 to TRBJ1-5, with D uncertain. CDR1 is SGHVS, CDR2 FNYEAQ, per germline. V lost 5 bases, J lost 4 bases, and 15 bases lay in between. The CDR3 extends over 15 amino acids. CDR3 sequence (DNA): TGTGCCAGCAGCCCCACCGCCTCCGAGAATCAGCCCCAGCATTTT. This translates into CASSPTASENQPQHF.

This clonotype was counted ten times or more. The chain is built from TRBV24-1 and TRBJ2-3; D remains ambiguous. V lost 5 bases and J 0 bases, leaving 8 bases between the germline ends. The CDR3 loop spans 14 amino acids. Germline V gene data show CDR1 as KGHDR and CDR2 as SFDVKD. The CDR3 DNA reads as TGTGCCACCAGTGCGGGTGGAAGCACAGATACGCAGTATTTT. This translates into CATSAGGSTDTQYF.

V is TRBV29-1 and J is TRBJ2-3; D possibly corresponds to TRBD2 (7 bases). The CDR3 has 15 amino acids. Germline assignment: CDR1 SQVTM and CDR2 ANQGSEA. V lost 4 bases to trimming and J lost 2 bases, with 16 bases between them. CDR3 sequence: CSVGVGGRTTDTQYF. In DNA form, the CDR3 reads TGCAGCGTTGGAGTGGGGGGGCGAACCACAGATACGCAGTATTTT.

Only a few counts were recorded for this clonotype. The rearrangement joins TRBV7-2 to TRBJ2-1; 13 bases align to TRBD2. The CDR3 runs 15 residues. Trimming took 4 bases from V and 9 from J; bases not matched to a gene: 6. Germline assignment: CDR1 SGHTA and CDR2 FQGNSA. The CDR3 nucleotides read TGTGCCAGCAGCTCTACTAGCGGGGGGGTCCTTGAGCAGTTCTTC. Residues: CASSSTSGGVLEQFF.

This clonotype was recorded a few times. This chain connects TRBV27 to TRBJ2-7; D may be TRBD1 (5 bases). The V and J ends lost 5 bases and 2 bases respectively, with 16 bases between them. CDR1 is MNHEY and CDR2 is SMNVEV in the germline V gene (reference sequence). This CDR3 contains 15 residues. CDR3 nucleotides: TGTGCCAGCAGTCCGCTCCAGGGTAGACCCTACGAGCAGTACTTC. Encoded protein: CASSPLQGRPYEQYF.

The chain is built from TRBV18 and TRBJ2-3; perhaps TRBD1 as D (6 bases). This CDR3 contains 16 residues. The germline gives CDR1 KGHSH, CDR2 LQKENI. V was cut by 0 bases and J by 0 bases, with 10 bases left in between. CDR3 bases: TGTGCCAGCTCACCACCGACAGGTTTGAGCACAGATACGCAGTATTTT. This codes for CASSPPTGLSTDTQYF. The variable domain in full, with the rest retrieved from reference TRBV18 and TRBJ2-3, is NAGVMQNPRHLVRRRGQEARLRCSPMKGHSHVYWYRQLPEEGLKFMVYLQKENIIDESGMPKERFSAEFPKEGPSILRIQQVVRGDSAAYFCASSPPTGLSTDTQYFGPGTRLTVL.

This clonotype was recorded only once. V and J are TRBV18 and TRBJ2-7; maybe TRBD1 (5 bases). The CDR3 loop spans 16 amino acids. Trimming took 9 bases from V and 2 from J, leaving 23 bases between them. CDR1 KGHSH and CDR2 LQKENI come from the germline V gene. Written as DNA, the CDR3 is TGTGCCAGACCTAGATCGGGCAGGGCAGCGACCTACGAGCAGTACTTC. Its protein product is CARPRSGRAATYEQYF.

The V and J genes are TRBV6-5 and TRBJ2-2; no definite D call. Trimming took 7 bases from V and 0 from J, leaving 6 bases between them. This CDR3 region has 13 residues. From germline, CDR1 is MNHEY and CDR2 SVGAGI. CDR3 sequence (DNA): TGTGCCAGCAAGGGCGCGAACACCGGGGAGCTGTTTTTT. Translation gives CASKGANTGELFF.

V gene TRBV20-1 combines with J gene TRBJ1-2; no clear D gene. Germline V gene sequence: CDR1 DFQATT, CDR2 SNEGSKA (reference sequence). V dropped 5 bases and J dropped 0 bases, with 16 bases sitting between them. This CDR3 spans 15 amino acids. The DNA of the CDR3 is TGCAGTGCTCCCTCACTGACGGCAGCTAACTATGGCTACACCTTC. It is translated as CSAPSLTAANYGYTF.

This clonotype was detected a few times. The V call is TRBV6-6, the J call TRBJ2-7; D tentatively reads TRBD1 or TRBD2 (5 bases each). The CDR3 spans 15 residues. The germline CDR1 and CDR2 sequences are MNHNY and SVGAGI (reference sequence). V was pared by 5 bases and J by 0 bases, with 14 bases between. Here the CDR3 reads CASSQRDGPSYEQYF. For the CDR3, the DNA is TGTGCCAGCAGTCAGAGGGACGGACCCTCCTACGAGCAGTACTTC.

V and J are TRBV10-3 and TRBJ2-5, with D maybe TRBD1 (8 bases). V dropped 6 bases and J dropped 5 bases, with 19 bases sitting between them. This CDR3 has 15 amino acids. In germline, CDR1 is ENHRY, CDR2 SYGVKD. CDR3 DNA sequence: TGTGCCATCAGCCAAGGACAGGGAGGGCAGGAGACCCAGTACTTC. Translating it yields CAISQGQGGQETQYF.

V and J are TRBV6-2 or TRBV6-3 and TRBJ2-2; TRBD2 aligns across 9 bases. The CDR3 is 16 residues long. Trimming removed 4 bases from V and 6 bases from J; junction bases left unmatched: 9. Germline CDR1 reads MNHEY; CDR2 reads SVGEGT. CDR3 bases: TGTGCCAGCAGTTCACAGGCGGGGGGGCCTCCCGGGGAGCTGTTTTTT. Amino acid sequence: CASSSQAGGPPGELFF.

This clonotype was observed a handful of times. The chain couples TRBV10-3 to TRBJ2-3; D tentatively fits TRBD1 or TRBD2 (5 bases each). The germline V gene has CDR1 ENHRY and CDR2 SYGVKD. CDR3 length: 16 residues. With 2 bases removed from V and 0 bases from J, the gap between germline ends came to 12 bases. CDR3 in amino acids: CAISEPFRDSTDTQYF. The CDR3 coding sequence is TGTGCCATCAGTGAGCCCTTCCGGGACAGCACAGATACGCAGTATTTT.

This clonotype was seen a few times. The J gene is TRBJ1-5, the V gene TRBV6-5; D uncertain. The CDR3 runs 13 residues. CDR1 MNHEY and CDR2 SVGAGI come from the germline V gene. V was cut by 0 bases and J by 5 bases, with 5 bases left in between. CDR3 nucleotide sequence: TGTGCCAGCAGTTACTCGGCGGATCAGCCCCAGCATTTT. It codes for CASSYSADQPQHF.

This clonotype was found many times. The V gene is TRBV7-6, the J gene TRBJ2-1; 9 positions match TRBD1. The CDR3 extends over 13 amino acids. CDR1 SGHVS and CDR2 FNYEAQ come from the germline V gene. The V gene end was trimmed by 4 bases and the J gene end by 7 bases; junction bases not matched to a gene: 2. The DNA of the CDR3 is TGTGCCAGCAGCTCTGGGACAGGGAATGAGCAGTTCTTC. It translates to CASSSGTGNEQFF.